Shown below are 26 T cell receptor beta chains from a single sample sequenced in a study of vaccination and CD4 T cells after COVID-19. These receptors' antigens are unknown. Cultured CD4+ T-cell DNA underwent Oncomine TCR Beta short-read sequencing. TCRdb fed the PCR reads into MiXCR, producing one record per CDR3 protein. The table lists approximately 6,700 distinct CDR3 sequences, 45% of them singletons. Treatment here: 10-day PBMC culture with coronavirus spike peptide pools or control peptides (ViraFEST assay). The sample was CD4+ T cells from blood, cultured in vitro. The receptors were gathered from a human donor who had recovered from COVID-19.

The chain combines TRBV7-6 with TRBJ2-7; a weak D match, TRBD2 (5 bases). The CDR3 is made up of 13 amino acids. Per germline, CDR1 SGHVS and CDR2 FNYEAQ. Trimming left V 2 bases short and J 5 bases short, with 10 bases between. The CDR3: CASSLRAGDEQYF. The CDR3 DNA is TGTGCCAGCAGCTTAAGGGCCGGGGACGAGCAGTACTTC.

This clonotype was counted only a few times. The chain combines TRBV10-3 with TRBJ1-2; D remains unclear. There are 14 residues in the CDR3. Germline CDR1 and CDR2: ENHRY and SYGVKD. V was cut by 3 bases and J by 4 bases, with 12 bases left in between. CDR3 amino acids: CAISDSPELYGYTF. CDR3 DNA: TGTGCCATCAGTGACAGCCCCGAACTCTATGGCTACACCTTC.

The chain is built from TRBV7-2 and TRBJ2-7, with TRBD2 matching over 11 bases. With 3 bases clipped from V and 1 base from J, the junction kept 2 bases outside the gene matches. CDR3 length: 15 amino acids. The germline gives CDR1 SGHTA, CDR2 FQGNSA. The CDR3 loop is CASSFRLAGSYEQYF. The CDR3 DNA reads as TGTGCCAGCAGCTTCCGACTAGCGGGGTCCTACGAGCAGTACTTC.

This clonotype was observed a few times. The V gene is TRBV20-1, the J gene TRBJ1-2; no reliable D call. V dropped 1 base and J dropped 8 bases, with 14 bases sitting between them. CDR3 length equals 13 residues. Germline V CDR1 and CDR2: DFQATT, SNEGSKA (reference sequence). The CDR3 sequence is CSARVSDGPGYTF. CDR3 bases: TGCAGTGCTAGAGTGTCCGACGGCCCGGGCTACACCTTC.

This clonotype was detected only a few times. J is TRBJ1-1 and V is TRBV7-3; unclear D gene. The length of the CDR3 is 16 residues. Germline CDR1 and CDR2: SGHTA and FQGTGA. V dropped 5 bases and J dropped 3 bases, with 19 bases sitting between them. The CDR3 region is CASSPNGYRLDTEAFF. Written as DNA, the CDR3 is TGTGCCAGCAGCCCTAATGGTTACCGCCTCGACACTGAAGCTTTCTTT.

The chain couples TRBV10-3 to TRBJ1-1; D gene unclear. The germline V gene has CDR1 ENHRY and CDR2 SYGVKD. Between the trimmed V and J ends, which lost 5 bases and 1 base, there was a span of 8 bases. The CDR3 consists of 13 residues. The CDR3 DNA reads TGTGCCATCAGTCCCTCAGGGAACACTGAAGCTTTCTTT. It translates to CAISPSGNTEAFF.

The genes are TRBV28 and TRBJ2-7; 12 nucleotides match TRBD2. This CDR3 is built from 14 residues. The ends lost 5 bases at V and 4 bases at J; junction bases unmatched: 3. Looked up from germline, CDR1 is MDHEN and CDR2 is SYDVKM. The chain's CDR3 is CASSPTSGSYEQYF. DNA of the CDR3: TGTGCCAGCAGTCCGACTAGCGGGAGTTACGAGCAGTACTTC.

This rearrangement joins TRBV20-1 to TRBJ2-5; 7 nucleotides match TRBD2. The CDR3 extends over 15 amino acids. Germline trimming cut 6 bases from V and 5 bases from J; bases unmatched to any gene: 15. The germline CDR1 and CDR2 sequences are DFQATT and SNEGSKA (reference sequence). The CDR3 loop reads CSALPMGTSVETQYF. CDR3 in DNA: TGCAGTGCCCTACCGATGGGAACTAGCGTCGAGACCCAGTACTTC.

This chain joins TRBV19 and TRBJ2-3, with TRBD2 as a possible D gene (6 bases). The CDR3 covers 14 residues. The germline CDR1 and CDR2 sequences are LNHDA and SQIVND (reference sequence). V was clipped by 6 bases and J by 1 base, with 11 bases between them. Here the CDR3 DNA reads TGTGCCAGTAGATCTGGCGGGGGCACAGATACGCAGTATTTT. Amino acid sequence: CASRSGGGTDTQYF.

In its sample, this clonotype ranks as medium-sized. The V and J genes are TRBV5-1 and TRBJ2-5; TRBD2 aligns across 11 bases. The CDR3 is 15 residues long. CDR1 SGHRS and CDR2 YFSETQ come from the germline V gene. V lost 1 base and J lost 2; bases outside the gene matches: 1. CDR3 DNA: TGCGCCAGCAGCTTGCTAGCGGGGGGACAAGAGACCCAGTACTTC. It yields the protein CASSLLAGGQETQYF.

This clonotype was recorded a few times. V and J are TRBV20-1 and TRBJ2-1; unclear D gene. The germline V gene has CDR1 DFQATT and CDR2 SNEGSKA (reference sequence). CDR3 length: 14 residues. V shed 3 bases and J shed 9 bases, with 18 bases lying between them. The CDR3 reads CSARVPGYGGEQFF. The CDR3 DNA reads TGCAGTGCTAGGGTACCAGGTTATGGTGGTGAGCAGTTCTTC.

This clonotype showed up just a few times. The V and J genes are TRBV6-1 and TRBJ1-2; perhaps TRBD1 as D (5 bases). Germline V gene data show CDR1 as MNHNS and CDR2 as SASEGT. This CDR3 has 16 amino acids. V was shortened by 3 bases and J by 1 base, with 15 bases between the two germline ends. CDR3 sequence: CASSELGAGFNYGYTF. The CDR3 nucleotides read TGTGCCAGCAGTGAGCTTGGGGCAGGGTTTAACTATGGCTACACCTTC.

This chain uses TRBV20-1 with TRBJ2-2; 7 bases fit TRBD2. CDR1 and CDR2 (germline): DFQATT, SNEGSKA (reference sequence). The V and J ends lost 1 base and 5 bases, in that order; junction bases with no gene match: 10. This CDR3 is 16 amino acids long. The DNA for the CDR3 is TGCAGTGCTAGAGGTCTCCCTAGCGGTCAGACCGGGGAGCTGTTTTTT. It translates to CSARGLPSGQTGELFF.

This clonotype has just one count. The chain carries TRBV20-1 and TRBJ1-5, with 8 positions matching TRBD1. The V gene's germline CDR1 is DFQATT and CDR2 SNEGSKA (reference sequence). Germline trimming cut 0 bases from V and 6 bases from J; bases unmatched to any gene: 4. CDR3 length equals 14 residues. The CDR3 nucleotides are TGCAGTGCTAGAGATCTCAGGGGGCCTCAGCCCCAGCATTTT. This codes for CSARDLRGPQPQHF.

This clonotype was detected only once. The V and J genes are TRBV25-1 and TRBJ1-5; TRBD1 aligns across 7 bases. Germline loops: CDR1 MGHDK, CDR2 SYGVNS. Trimming removed 3 bases from V and 4 bases from J; junction bases left unmatched: 6. This CDR3 is built from 15 residues. The CDR3 sequence is CASSDRDSYNQPQHF. CDR3 nucleotide sequence: TGTGCCAGCAGTGACCGGGACAGTTATAATCAGCCCCAGCATTTT.

J is TRBJ1-5 and V is TRBV7-2; possible D gene TRBD1, 6 bases. Germline assignment: CDR1 SGHTA and CDR2 FQGNSA. The CDR3 totals 15 residues. The germline V and J ends were trimmed by 7 bases and 4 bases, with 17 bases remaining between them. CDR3 bases: TGTGCCAGCAACATCATCGACGGGACAAATCAGCCCCAGCATTTT. Translated, it gives CASNIIDGTNQPQHF.

The chain joins TRBV12-3 or TRBV12-4 to TRBJ2-7; D might be TRBD2 (6 bases). The CDR3 consists of 17 residues. Deletions cut 0 bases from V and 1 base from J, with 16 bases between. CDR3 DNA: TGTGCCAGCAGTTTAGCGCCGGGGTACGGGAGTTCCTACGAGCAGTACTTC. Residues: CASSLAPGYGSSYEQYF.

The chain combines TRBV7-8 with TRBJ2-7, with 7 bases fitting TRBD2. The CDR3 is 15 amino acids. With 4 bases clipped from V and 3 bases from J, the junction kept 9 bases outside the gene matches. Germline lookup yields CDR1 SGHVS and CDR2 FQNEAQ. CDR3 residues: CASSSTRTRNYEQYF. The DNA for the CDR3 is TGTGCCAGCAGCTCCACCAGGACTAGGAACTACGAGCAGTACTTC.

The rearrangement joins TRBV12-3 or TRBV12-4 to TRBJ1-1; D gene uncertain. The CDR3 consists of 14 residues. The V end was cut by 2 bases, the J end by 5 bases, with 12 bases between. Here the CDR3 reads CASSLWGGETEAFF. CDR3 nucleotides: TGTGCCAGCAGTTTATGGGGAGGTGAGACTGAAGCTTTCTTT.

The chain combines TRBV6-1 with TRBJ1-1; TRBD1 agrees at 9 bases. V trimming: 10 bases; J trimming: 0 bases; junction bases outside the gene matches: 9. CDR3 length: 15 residues. Looked up from germline, CDR1 is MNHNS and CDR2 is SASEGT. CDR3 coding DNA: TGTGCCAACCAGGGACAGGGATTCATGAACACTGAAGCTTTCTTT. It is translated as CANQGQGFMNTEAFF.

V and J are TRBV25-1 and TRBJ2-2, with D possibly matching TRBD2 (6 bases). Between the trimmed V and J ends, which lost 5 bases and 4 bases, there was a span of 8 bases. The CDR3 totals 13 residues. The V gene's germline CDR1 is MGHDK and CDR2 SYGVNS. The CDR3 region is CASSRGSTGELFF. The CDR3 nucleotides read TGTGCCAGCAGTCGGGGGAGCACCGGGGAGCTGTTTTTT.

This clonotype was counted between two and nine times. V usage is TRBV20-1 and J usage is TRBJ1-5, with 8 bases identical to TRBD1. The germline gives CDR1 DFQATT, CDR2 SNEGSKA (reference sequence). J gave up 2 bases and V 6 bases, and 6 bases lay outside the gene matches. The CDR3 covers 14 residues. The CDR3 spells CSARTGSGNQPQHF. The CDR3 coding sequence is TGCAGTGCCCGGACAGGGTCGGGCAATCAGCCCCAGCATTTT.

This clonotype was observed a few times. The genes are TRBV2 and TRBJ1-5; possible D gene TRBD1, 6 bases. Germline V gene data show CDR1 as SNHLY and CDR2 as FYNNEI. The CDR3 sequence is 13 residues long. Trimming left V 6 bases short and J 6 bases short, with 12 bases between. The DNA of the CDR3 is TGTGCCAGCAGGCCGACAGGCCCTCAGCCCCAGCATTTT. This encodes CASRPTGPQPQHF.

This clonotype qualifies as medium-sized (0.01 to 0.1%). This chain uses TRBV6-5 with TRBJ2-7; 7 positions match TRBD2. J lost 5 bases, V lost 2 bases, and 6 bases had no gene match. CDR3 length equals 14 residues. Germline V gene lookup returns CDR1 MNHEY and CDR2 SVGAGI. The CDR3 reads CASSYGRESDEQYF. CDR3 nucleotides: TGTGCCAGCAGTTACGGGAGGGAATCTGACGAGCAGTACTTC.

CDR3 bases: TGTGCCAGCAGTAGGACCTATAATTCACCCCTCCACTTT. Translated, it gives CASSRTYNSPLHF. The gene calls are TRBV6-4 and TRBJ1-6; D remains unclear. Germline CDR1 reads MRHNA; CDR2 reads SNTAGT. The CDR3 extends over 13 amino acids. V was clipped by 5 bases and J by 2 bases, with 4 bases between them.

The gene calls are TRBV15 and TRBJ1-5; D unresolved. The V end lost 5 bases, the J end lost 15 bases, and 23 bases lay between the germline ends. The CDR3 contains 14 residues. Per germline, CDR1 LNHNV and CDR2 YYDKDF (reference sequence). CDR3 sequence: CATSRAAALYTRHF. DNA of the CDR3: TGTGCCACCAGCCGGGCGGCGGCCCTGTATACCCGGCATTTT.